The 3 T cell receptor beta chains listed next were all sequenced from one sample in a study of cytomegalovirus exposure and HLA in healthy donors. The PCR was carried out with 60 Vbeta primers and 13 Jbeta primers. Assay: immunoSEQ multiplex PCR; the TCRdb copy retains only in-frame clones and omits some. The data show approximately 200,000 clones, 85% seen once. The sequenced material came from PBMCs. These TCRs come from a woman aged 45-65 years in good health and CMV-seronegative.

V and J are TRBV19 and TRBJ2-3; D may be TRBD2 (6 bases). The CDR3 loop spans 14 amino acids. Germline-derived CDR1 and CDR2 are LNHDA and SQIVND (reference sequence). With 4 bases removed from V and 0 bases from J, the gap between germline ends came to 8 bases. As DNA, the CDR3 is TGTGCCAGTAGTACGGGACTCAGCACAGATACGCAGTATTTT. Amino acids: CASSTGLSTDTQYF.

As DNA, the CDR3 is TGCAGCGTTCCCCGAGTGGTGGGCGAGCAGTTCTTC. Its translation: CSVPRVVGEQFF. The chain employs TRBV29-1 and TRBJ2-1, with unresolved D. Germline V gene lookup returns CDR1 SQVTM and CDR2 ANQGSEA. V was cut by 5 bases and J by 10 bases, with 15 bases left in between. CDR3 length: 12 residues.

V usage is TRBV25-1 and J usage is TRBJ1-5; 9 positions agree with TRBD1. The J segment lost 7 bases and the V segment lost 5 bases, leaving 6 bases of the junction unmatched. This CDR3 spans 14 amino acids. From germline, CDR1 is MGHDK and CDR2 SYGVNS. CDR3 coding DNA: TGTGCCAGCAGTCTACAGGGGGCTAGCCAGCCCCAGCATTTT. This translates into CASSLQGASQPQHF. Combining the CDR3 with reference TRBV25-1 and TRBJ1-5 gives the whole variable domain EADIYQTPRYLVIGTGKKITLECSQTMGHDKMYWYQQDPGMELHLIHYSYGVNSTEKGDLSSESTVSRIRTEHFPLTLESARPSHTSQYLCASSLQGASQPQHFGDGTRLSIL.